The subject of this entry is one TCR beta chain. Its antigen is currently unknown. Germline V gives CDR1 MNHNS, CDR2 SASEGT. Between the trimmed V and J ends, which lost 0 bases and 1 base, there was a span of 10 bases. The length of the CDR3 is 15 residues. The data belong to a study of shared clonotypes between healthy human individuals. Overall study: The donor pool was made up of a couple of women and a few men aged 18 to 49.

Study outcomes and limitations: It was anticipated that sequencing depth would influence how many clonotypes donors shared.

Clones were read by immunoSEQ multiplex PCR, and TCRdb kept only the in-frame ones, dropping some. Here the sample spans 1,400,000 or so clones, around 98.5% being singletons. This chain uses TRBV6-1 with TRBJ2-7; D remains unclear. This sequence was found in a man aged 25-40 years in good health. The sample consisted of naive CD4+ T cells sorted from blood. The subset was: CD45RA+ positively selected. The CDR3 loop reads CASSEASPLSYEQYF. The CDR3 bases are TGTGCCAGCAGTGAAGCTTCTCCCCTTTCCTACGAGCAGTACTTC.